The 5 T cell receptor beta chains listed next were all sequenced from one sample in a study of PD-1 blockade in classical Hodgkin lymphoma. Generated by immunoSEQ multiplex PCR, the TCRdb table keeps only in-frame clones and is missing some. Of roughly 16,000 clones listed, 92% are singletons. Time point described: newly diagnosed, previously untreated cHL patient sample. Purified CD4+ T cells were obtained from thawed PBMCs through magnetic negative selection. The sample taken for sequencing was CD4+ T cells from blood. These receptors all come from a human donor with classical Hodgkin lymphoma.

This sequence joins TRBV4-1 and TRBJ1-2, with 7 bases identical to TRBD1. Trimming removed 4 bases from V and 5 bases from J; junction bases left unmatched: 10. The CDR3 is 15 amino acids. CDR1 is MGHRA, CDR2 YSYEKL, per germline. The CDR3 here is CASSLGRGRPYGYTF. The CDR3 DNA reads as TGCGCCAGCAGCCTAGGGAGGGGGCGTCCATATGGCTACACCTTC.

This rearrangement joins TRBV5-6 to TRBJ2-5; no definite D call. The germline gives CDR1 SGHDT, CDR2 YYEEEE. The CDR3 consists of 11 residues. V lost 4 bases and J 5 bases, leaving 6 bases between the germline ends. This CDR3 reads CASSQDETQYF. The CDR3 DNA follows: TGTGCCAGCAGCCAAGATGAGACCCAGTACTTC.

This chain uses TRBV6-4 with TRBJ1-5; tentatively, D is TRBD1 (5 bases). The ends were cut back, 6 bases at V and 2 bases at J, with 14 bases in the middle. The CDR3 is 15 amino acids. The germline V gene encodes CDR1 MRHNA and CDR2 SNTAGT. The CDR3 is CASSPNGGGNQPQHF. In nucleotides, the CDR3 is TGTGCCAGCAGCCCGAACGGGGGGGGCAATCAGCCCCAGCATTTT.

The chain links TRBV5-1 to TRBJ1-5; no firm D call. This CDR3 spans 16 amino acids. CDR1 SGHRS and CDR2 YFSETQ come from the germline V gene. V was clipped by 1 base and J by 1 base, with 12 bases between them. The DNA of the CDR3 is TGCGCCAGCAGCTTGCAGGCAGCCGACAGCAATCAGCCCCAGCATTTT. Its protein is CASSLQAADSNQPQHF.

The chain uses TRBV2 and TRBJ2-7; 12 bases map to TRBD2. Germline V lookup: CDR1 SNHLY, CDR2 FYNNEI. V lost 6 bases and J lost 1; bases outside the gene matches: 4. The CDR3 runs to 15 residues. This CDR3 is CASSKGLAGSYEQYF. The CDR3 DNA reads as TGTGCCAGCAGCAAAGGACTAGCGGGGTCCTACGAGCAGTACTTC.